The sample holds many counts of the clone carrying this T cell receptor (beta chain). These data belong to a study of blood T cells in healthy people across ages. It was with a sample-barcoded 5' primer and a J-beta primer mix that a second PCR of roughly 7 to 12 cycles was run. CDR3-containing paired-end reads numbered at least 2.5 million in each sample. In TCRdb, the 5' RACE reads were re-called with MiXCR into one record per CDR3 protein. The sample has some 750,000 distinct CDR3 sequences; 22% are singletons. The CDR3 extends over 15 amino acids. Germline CDR1 is LGHDT and CDR2 is YNNKEL (reference sequence). V lost 3 bases, J lost 1 base, and 10 bases lay in between.

The TCR comes from a man between 65 and 85 years old in good health. Input material: blood. The V call is TRBV3-1, the J call TRBJ1-5, with D tentatively TRBD1 (6 bases). CDR3 nucleotides: TGTGCCAGCAGCCAGTCGGACAGAAGCAATCAGCCCCAGCATTTT. This sequence encodes CASSQSDRSNQPQHF.